The 29 T cell receptor beta chains reported below all come from one sample, sequenced in a study of T cells in Graves' hyperthyroidism and ophthalmopathy (dated by TCRdb to between 2019 and 2020). The library was built by means of multiplex PCR. The sequencer listed for this sample is Illumina HiSeq 2000. TCR beta CDR3 regions were amplified from RNA transcripts. The TCR CDR3 was subjected to a first round of RT-PCR using the HTBI primer set and the Qiagen OneStep RT-PCR kit. TCRdb reprocessing: public reads trimmed at Q25 with fastp, clones called with MiXCR, in-frame beta chains kept. Records with the same CDR3 protein are collapsed into one entry carrying the most frequent genes and DNA. Across this sample there are over 500,000 distinct CDR3 sequences, with roughly 18% seen only once. Roughly 18% of the sample lies in the top ten. Sequencing used blood. These TCRs come from a young woman with Graves' ophthalmopathy.

This clonotype was counted at least ten times. V and J are TRBV7-9 and TRBJ2-7; possibly TRBD1 or TRBD2 for D (5 bases each). Germline values: CDR1 SEHNR, CDR2 FQNEAQ (reference sequence). CDR3 size: 14 residues. V was pared by 5 bases and J by 5 bases, with 16 bases between. CDR3 bases: TGTGCCAGCAGCGTAGGACGGGGCTGGGACGAGCAGTACTTC. This encodes CASSVGRGWDEQYF.

The chain recombines TRBV28 with TRBJ2-7, with TRBD1 matching 10 bases. The CDR3 spans 15 residues. The germline V gene encodes CDR1 MDHEN and CDR2 SYDVKM. With V trimmed by 11 bases and J by 2 bases, 12 bases remained unmatched. CDR3 nucleotide sequence: TGTGCCCTCCAACCGGGACAGGGGTCTGCCTACGAGCAGTACTTC. Translating it yields CALQPGQGSAYEQYF.

Only a few counts were recorded for this clonotype. The V and J genes are TRBV12-5 and TRBJ1-2, with TRBD1 identical over 9 bases. V lost 1 base, J lost 5 bases, and 5 bases stayed unmatched. Per germline, CDR1 LGHNT and CDR2 FRNRAP. The CDR3 totals 15 residues. CDR3 sequence: CASGLGTGGRYGYTF. CDR3 DNA: TGTGCTAGTGGTTTGGGTACAGGGGGCCGGTATGGCTACACCTTC. The full variable domain, in which reference TRBV12-5 and TRBJ1-2 provide the parts outside the CDR3, is DARVTQTPRHKVTEMGQEVTMRCQPILGHNTVFWYRQTMMQGLELLAYFRNRAPLDDSGMPKDRFSAEMPDATLATLKIQPSEPRDSAVYFCASGLGTGGRYGYTFGSGTRLTVV.

The V gene is TRBV7-2, the J gene TRBJ2-2; a weak D match, TRBD2 (6 bases). This CDR3 has 14 residues. The V end was cut by 6 bases, the J end by 5 bases, with 13 bases between. Germline V gene sequence: CDR1 SGHTA, CDR2 FQGNSA. The CDR3, as DNA: TGTGCCAGCAGGTCCCTAGCGTTTACCGGGGAGCTGTTTTTT. Amino acids: CASRSLAFTGELFF. Complete variable domain (other parts from reference TRBV7-2 and TRBJ2-2): GAGVSQSPSNKVTEKGKDVELRCDPISGHTALYWYRQSLGQGLEFLIYFQGNSAPDKSGLPSDRFSAERTGGSVSTLTIQRTQQEDSAVYLCASRSLAFTGELFFGEGSRLTVL.

CDR3 DNA: TGTGCCTGGAGCATAGGAACTAGCGGCCAAGAGACCCAGTACTTC. Translated, it gives CAWSIGTSGQETQYF. The chain uses TRBV30 and TRBJ2-5, with 8 bases matching TRBD2. With V trimmed by 3 bases and J by 1 base, 7 bases remained unmatched. The CDR3 is made up of 15 amino acids. Germline V gene sequence: CDR1 GTSNPN, CDR2 SVGIG (reference sequence).

With respect to this clonotype: Since a much larger clone is just one base distant, this may be a read error. The chain has TRBV27 and TRBJ1-2; TRBD1 agrees at 11 bases. J lost 6 bases, V lost 3 bases, and 6 bases had no gene match. Germline-derived CDR1 and CDR2 are MNHEY and SMNVEV (reference sequence). The CDR3 runs to 15 residues. CDR3 loop: CASSLGQGGDHGYTF. CDR3 in DNA: TGTGCCAGCAGTTTGGGACAGGGGGGCGACCATGGCTACACCTTC.

This clonotype was seen at least ten times. This chain joins TRBV28 and TRBJ2-3; TRBD2 matches 12 bases. CDR1 and CDR2 from the germline V gene are MDHEN and SYDVKM. The CDR3 has 17 amino acids. V dropped 5 bases and J dropped 7; count of bases not matched to a gene: 13. The CDR3 DNA sequence: TGTGCCAGCAGTCTCCCAGACCCACTAGCGGGGGGCAATACGCAGTATTTT. This gives the protein CASSLPDPLAGGNTQYF.

This clonotype came up many times. V usage is TRBV20-1 and J usage is TRBJ2-3, with D tentatively TRBD1 or TRBD2 (5 bases each). The CDR3 covers 14 residues. The germline V and J ends were trimmed by 6 bases and 1 base, with 14 bases remaining between them. Germline CDR1 and CDR2: DFQATT and SNEGSKA (reference sequence). The CDR3 DNA is TGCAGTGCCTACGAGAGGGGCGGCACAGATACGCAGTATTTT. Translating it yields CSAYERGGTDTQYF.

In DNA, the CDR3 is TGTGCCTGCACAGTAAGGGGGAGGGGGGCCAACGTCCTGACTTTC. Its protein product is CACTVRGRGANVLTF. The J gene is TRBJ2-6, the V gene TRBV30; D is perhaps TRBD1 or TRBD2 (6 bases each). This CDR3 is built from 15 residues. Germline assignment: CDR1 GTSNPN and CDR2 SVGIG (reference sequence). Trimming cost V 6 bases and J 4 bases, with 16 bases left between them.

This clonotype was recorded at least ten times. V usage is TRBV28 and J usage is TRBJ1-2; perhaps TRBD1 as D (5 bases). Trimming took off 3 bases at V and 4 bases at J, with 12 bases between the two ends. CDR1 is MDHEN and CDR2 is SYDVKM in the germline V gene. The CDR3 runs to 14 residues. The CDR3 is CASSFGAHGYGYTF. Here the CDR3 DNA reads TGTGCCAGCAGTTTCGGGGCTCATGGCTATGGCTACACCTTC.

This clonotype was recorded only once. This sequence may be a read error, since a much larger clone differs from it by one base. The genes are TRBV6-5 and TRBJ1-2, with D perhaps TRBD1 (6 bases). Germline V gene lookup returns CDR1 MNHEY and CDR2 SVGAGI. CDR3 length equals 13 residues. CDR3: CASSYGGPGGHTF. The CDR3 nucleotides read TGTGCCAGCAGTTACGGGGGGCCGGGTGGCCACACCTTC.

This clonotype was recorded a few times. The V and J genes are TRBV7-2 and TRBJ2-4; D is possibly TRBD2 (6 bases). Germline V lookup: CDR1 SGHTA, CDR2 FQGNSA. CDR3 length equals 16 residues. V lost 1 base and J 1 base, leaving 11 bases between the germline ends. CDR3 nucleotides: TGTGCCAGCAGCTTAGAGGTGGGGGGTGCCAAAAACATTCAGTACTTC. Its translation: CASSLEVGGAKNIQYF.

This clonotype was seen repeatedly, ten times or more. This chain links TRBV12-3 or TRBV12-4 with TRBJ2-7; 9 bases match TRBD2. After removal of 6 bases from V and 2 bases from J, the junction contained 5 bases not matched to a gene. The CDR3 has 14 residues. CDR3: CASSSIAGAYEQYF. The CDR3 DNA reads TGTGCCAGCAGCTCTATAGCGGGGGCCTACGAGCAGTACTTC.

This clonotype was detected a few times. A read error is possible here, since a much larger clone lies one base away. The genes are TRBV13 and TRBJ2-7; maybe TRBD1 (6 bases). Germline V lookup: CDR1 PRHDT, CDR2 FYEKMQ (reference sequence). V lost 10 bases, J lost 1 base, and 14 bases lay in between. CDR3 length: 13 residues. CDR3 in DNA: TGTGCCAACAGTTCGAGGGGGTCCTACGAGCAGTACTTC. This gives the protein CANSSRGSYEQYF.

This clonotype has ten or more counts. The rearrangement joins TRBV6-1 to TRBJ2-5, with D perhaps TRBD2 (6 bases). The CDR3 consists of 13 residues. V was shortened by 5 bases and J by 5 bases, with 12 bases between the two germline ends. Germline V CDR1 and CDR2: MNHNS, SASEGT. CDR3 amino acids: CASSMRGAETQYF. The CDR3 DNA sequence: TGTGCCAGCAGTATGCGGGGAGCGGAGACCCAGTACTTC.

This clonotype was counted between two and nine times. This chain links TRBV9 with TRBJ2-1; a possible D gene is TRBD1 (6 bases). V was clipped by 0 bases and J by 12 bases, with 19 bases between them. The CDR3 is 15 amino acids. CDR1 SGDLS and CDR2 YYNGEE come from the germline V gene. CDR3 amino acids: CASSVGGQSATGQFF. DNA for the CDR3: TGTGCCAGCAGCGTAGGGGGACAATCGGCCACCGGGCAGTTCTTC.

There are many counts of this clonotype. The DNA for the CDR3 is TGCGCCAGCAGCCAAGTCGCGACAGGGGCCTACGAGCAGTACTTC. Translating gives CASSQVATGAYEQYF. This chain connects TRBV4-1 to TRBJ2-7, with TRBD1 matching 8 bases. Per germline, CDR1 MGHRA and CDR2 YSYEKL. J was trimmed by 2 bases and V by 1 base; bases with no gene match: 4. The CDR3 has 15 amino acids.

This clonotype was counted many times. The chain employs TRBV28 and TRBJ1-5; D gene ambiguous. Germline CDR1 reads MDHEN; CDR2 reads SYDVKM. Trimming left V 5 bases short and J 0 bases short, with 11 bases between. There are 15 residues in the CDR3. CDR3 loop: CASSIELDSNQPQHF. Written as DNA, the CDR3 is TGTGCCAGCAGTATCGAACTTGATAGCAATCAGCCCCAGCATTTT.

This clonotype came up many times. This chain joins TRBV9 and TRBJ1-1, with 10 bases fitting TRBD1. There are 16 residues in the CDR3. The V gene end was trimmed by 3 bases and the J gene end by 4 bases; junction bases not matched to a gene: 9. Germline-derived CDR1 and CDR2 are SGDLS and YYNGEE. CDR3 DNA sequence: TGTGCCAGCAGCGCCGCTGACGGACAGGGGGGCACTGAAGCTTTCTTT. Its protein product is CASSAADGQGGTEAFF.

This clonotype appeared a few times. V and J are TRBV7-8 and TRBJ1-2; no clear D. Between the trimmed V and J ends, which lost 1 base and 0 bases, there was a span of 12 bases. Germline loops: CDR1 SGHVS, CDR2 FQNEAQ. CDR3 size: 16 residues. This CDR3 is CASSLVGGKTNYGYTF. The DNA for the CDR3 is TGTGCCAGCAGCTTAGTTGGTGGCAAAACTAACTATGGCTACACCTTC.

This clonotype was counted at least ten times. This chain uses TRBV20-1 with TRBJ1-1; D ambiguous. Trimming removed 1 base from V and 8 bases from J, with 11 bases in between. Germline V CDR1 and CDR2: DFQATT, SNEGSKA (reference sequence). CDR3 length: 12 residues. CDR3 sequence reads: CSARGVLLEAFF. The CDR3 coding sequence is TGCAGTGCTAGAGGAGTTCTCCTAGAAGCTTTCTTT.

V usage is TRBV3-1 and J usage is TRBJ2-3; the match to TRBD1 covers 10 bases. V lost 5 bases and J lost 3; bases outside the gene matches: 14. The CDR3 sequence is 18 residues long. Germline V CDR1 and CDR2: LGHDT, YNNKEL (reference sequence). The chain's CDR3 is CASSADRGQTSRTDTQYF. As DNA, the CDR3 is TGTGCCAGCAGCGCTGACAGGGGGCAGACTAGCAGGACAGATACGCAGTATTTT.

As to this clonotype: It may be a read error: a sequence one base away is much more abundant. The CDR3 does not end in the conserved phenylalanine or tryptophan, so this is likely a read error. The chain carries TRBV2 and TRBJ1-1; the D gene is possibly TRBD1 (6 bases). The ends were cut back, 9 bases at V and 3 bases at J, with 20 bases in the middle. The CDR3 has 15 residues. Looked up from germline, CDR1 is SNHLY and CDR2 is FYNNEI. CDR3: CARRGGARRDTEAFL. CDR3 nucleotide sequence: TGTGCCAGGAGAGGGGGGGCCAGACGGGACACTGAAGCTTTCCTT.

This clonotype has ten or more counts. This chain uses TRBV20-1 with TRBJ2-7, with 8 bases aligning to TRBD1. This CDR3 has 13 residues. V lost 7 bases to trimming and J lost 5 bases; unmatched junction nucleotides: 10. Germline lookup yields CDR1 DFQATT and CDR2 SNEGSKA (reference sequence). The CDR3 reads CSGVDRGIDEQYF. In DNA, the CDR3 is TGCAGTGGGGTAGACAGGGGAATCGACGAGCAGTACTTC.

The V gene is TRBV12-3 or TRBV12-4, the J gene TRBJ1-1, with 7 nucleotides matching TRBD1. CDR3 length: 15 amino acids. V trimming: 3 bases; J trimming: 0 bases; junction bases outside the gene matches: 4. In DNA form, the CDR3 reads TGTGCCAGCAGTTTCGAGGGGGCCTTGAACACTGAAGCTTTCTTT. This sequence encodes CASSFEGALNTEAFF.

Comments on this clonotype: This clone may be a read error of a much larger clone one base away. The rearrangement uses TRBV29-1 and TRBJ2-7; TRBD1 matches 8 bases. The CDR3 contains 16 residues. Per germline, CDR1 SQVTM and CDR2 ANQGSEA. CDR3 bases: TGCAGCGTTTTCAGCGCGACCGGGACAGGCTCCCACGAGCAGTACTTC. It yields the protein CSVFSATGTGSHEQYF.

This clonotype was counted ten times or more. V usage is TRBV7-8 and J usage is TRBJ2-7, with D maybe TRBD2 (7 bases). Trimming cost V 5 bases and J 2 bases, with 19 bases left between them. This CDR3 has 16 amino acids. CDR1 and CDR2 from the germline V gene are SGHVS and FQNEAQ. In DNA, the CDR3 is TGTGCCAGCAGCCACCTAGGGGGGGTTTTTCCCTACGAGCAGTACTTC. Amino acid sequence: CASSHLGGVFPYEQYF.

The V call is TRBV7-2, the J call TRBJ2-7; TRBD2 matches 11 bases. The CDR3 contains 16 residues. Unmatched junction bases numbered 8, after V lost 5 bases and J lost 2 bases. Germline V gene sequence: CDR1 SGHTA, CDR2 FQGNSA. The CDR3: CASSTTGTSGPYEQYF. The CDR3 DNA is TGTGCCAGCAGCACAACCGGGACTAGCGGTCCCTACGAGCAGTACTTC.

This clonotype was seen only a few times. This rearrangement joins TRBV30 to TRBJ1-1; a weak D match, TRBD1 (5 bases). This CDR3 has 11 amino acids. Per germline, CDR1 GTSNPN and CDR2 SVGIG (reference sequence). Trimming took 4 bases from V and 4 from J, leaving 7 bases between them. CDR3 sequence reads: CAWTGFTEAFF. The CDR3 coding sequence is TGTGCCTGGACAGGGTTCACTGAAGCTTTCTTT.